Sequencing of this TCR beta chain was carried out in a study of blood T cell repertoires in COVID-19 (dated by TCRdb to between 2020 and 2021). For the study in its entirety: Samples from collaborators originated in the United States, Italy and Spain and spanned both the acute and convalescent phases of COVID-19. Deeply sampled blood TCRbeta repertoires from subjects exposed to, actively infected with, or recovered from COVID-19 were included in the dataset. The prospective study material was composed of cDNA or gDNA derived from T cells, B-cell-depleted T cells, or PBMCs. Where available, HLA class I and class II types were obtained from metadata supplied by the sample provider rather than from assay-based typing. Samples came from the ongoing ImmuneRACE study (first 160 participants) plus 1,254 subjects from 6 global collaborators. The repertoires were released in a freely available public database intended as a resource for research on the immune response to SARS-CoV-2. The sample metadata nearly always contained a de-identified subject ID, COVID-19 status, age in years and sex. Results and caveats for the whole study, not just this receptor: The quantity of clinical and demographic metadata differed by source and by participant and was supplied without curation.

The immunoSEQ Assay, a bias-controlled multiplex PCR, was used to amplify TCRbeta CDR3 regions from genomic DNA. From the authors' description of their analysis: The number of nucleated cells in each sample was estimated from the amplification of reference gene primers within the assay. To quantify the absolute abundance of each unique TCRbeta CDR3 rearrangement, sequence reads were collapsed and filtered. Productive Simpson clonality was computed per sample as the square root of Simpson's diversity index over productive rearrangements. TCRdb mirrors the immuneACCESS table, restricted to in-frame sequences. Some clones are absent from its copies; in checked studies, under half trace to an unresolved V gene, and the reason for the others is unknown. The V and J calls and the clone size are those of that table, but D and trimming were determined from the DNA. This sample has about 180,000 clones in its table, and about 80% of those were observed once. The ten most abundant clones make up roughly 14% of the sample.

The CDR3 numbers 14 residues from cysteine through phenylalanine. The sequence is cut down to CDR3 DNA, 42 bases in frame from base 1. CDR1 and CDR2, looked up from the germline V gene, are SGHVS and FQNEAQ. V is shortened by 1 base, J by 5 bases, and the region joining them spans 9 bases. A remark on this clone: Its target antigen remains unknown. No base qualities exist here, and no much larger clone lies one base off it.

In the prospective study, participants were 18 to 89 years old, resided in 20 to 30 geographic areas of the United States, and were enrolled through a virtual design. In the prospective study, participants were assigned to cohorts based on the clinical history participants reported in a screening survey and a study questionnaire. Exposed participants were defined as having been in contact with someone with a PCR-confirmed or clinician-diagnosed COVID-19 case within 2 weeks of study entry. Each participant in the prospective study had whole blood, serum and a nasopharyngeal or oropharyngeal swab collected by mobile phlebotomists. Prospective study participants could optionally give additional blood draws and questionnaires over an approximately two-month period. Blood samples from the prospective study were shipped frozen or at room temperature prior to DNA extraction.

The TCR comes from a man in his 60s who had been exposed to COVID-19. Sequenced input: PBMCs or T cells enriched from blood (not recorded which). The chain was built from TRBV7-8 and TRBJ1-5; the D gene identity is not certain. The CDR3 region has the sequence CASSLVYSHQPQHF. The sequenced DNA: TGTGCCAGCAGCTTAGTATACAGCCATCAGCCCCAGCATTTT.